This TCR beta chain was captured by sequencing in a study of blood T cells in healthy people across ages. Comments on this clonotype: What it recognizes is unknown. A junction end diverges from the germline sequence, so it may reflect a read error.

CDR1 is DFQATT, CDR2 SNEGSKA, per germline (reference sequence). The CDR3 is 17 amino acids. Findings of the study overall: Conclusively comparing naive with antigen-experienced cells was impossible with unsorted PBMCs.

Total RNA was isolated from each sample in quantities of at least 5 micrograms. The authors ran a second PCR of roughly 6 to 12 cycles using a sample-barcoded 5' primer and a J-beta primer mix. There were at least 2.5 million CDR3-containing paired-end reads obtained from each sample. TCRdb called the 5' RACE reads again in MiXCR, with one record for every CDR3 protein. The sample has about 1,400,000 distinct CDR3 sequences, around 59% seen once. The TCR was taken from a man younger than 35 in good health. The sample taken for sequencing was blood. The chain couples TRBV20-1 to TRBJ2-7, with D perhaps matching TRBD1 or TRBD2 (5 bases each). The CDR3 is CSARGAGIRTGSYEQYF. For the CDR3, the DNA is TGCAGTGCAAGAGGCGCAGGGATTAGGACTGGGTCCTACGAGCAGTACTTC.